These 17 T cell receptor beta chains came from one sample sequenced in a study of T-cell memory formation after mild COVID-19. TCRdb passed the 5' RACE reads through MiXCR, listing each CDR3 protein once. The repertoire includes around 300,000 distinct CDR3 sequences, around an eighth of them detected once, and approximately 22% sits in the top ten. Sequenced input: PBMCs or a T cell subset sorted from them (not recorded which). These receptors were obtained from a man aged 18 to 29 who had mild COVID-19 (a few samples of this study predate the infection). Cell type and time point are not known.

This clonotype was observed a handful of times. This sequence joins TRBV7-2 and TRBJ2-1, with no clear D. The CDR3 contains 14 residues. Germline V gives CDR1 SGHTA, CDR2 FQGNSA. Trimming pared 1 base from V and 9 bases from J, leaving 13 bases between. CDR3 loop: CASSLDPPWGEQFF. CDR3 bases: TGTGCCAGCAGCTTAGATCCCCCCTGGGGTGAGCAGTTCTTC.

CDR3 region: CSGQYANGYTF. CDR3 DNA sequence: TGCAGCGGTCAATATGCCAATGGCTACACCTTC. This rearrangement joins TRBV29-1 to TRBJ1-2; D gene unclear. Germline CDR1 and CDR2: SQVTM and ANQGSEA. The CDR3 length is 11 residues. The germline V and J ends were trimmed by 7 bases and 6 bases, with 12 bases remaining between them.

This clonotype was seen only a few times. The rearrangement links TRBV28 to TRBJ1-1; D possibly corresponds to TRBD1 (5 bases). From germline, CDR1 is MDHEN and CDR2 SYDVKM. V lost 6 bases, J lost 0 bases, and 14 bases lay in between. The CDR3 runs 15 residues. The CDR3 DNA is TGTGCCAGCAGGGGACCGGGGGGACTGAACACTGAAGCTTTCTTT. Protein product: CASRGPGGLNTEAFF.

At least ten counts were recorded for this clonotype. The chain couples TRBV4-1 to TRBJ1-2, with TRBD1 identical over 8 bases. This CDR3 has 17 residues. V trimming: 4 bases; J trimming: 6 bases; junction bases outside the gene matches: 16. Germline-derived CDR1 and CDR2 are MGHRA and YSYEKL. The CDR3 region is CASSPDGGQGALHGYTF. DNA for the CDR3: TGCGCCAGCAGCCCAGATGGAGGACAGGGTGCTCTCCATGGCTACACCTTC.

This clonotype has more than one count but fewer than ten. The chain uses TRBV5-5 and TRBJ1-4, with TRBD1 as a possible D gene (6 bases). Germline-derived CDR1 and CDR2 are SGHKS and YYEKEE (reference sequence). CDR3 size: 13 residues. V dropped 5 bases and J dropped 5 bases, with 10 bases sitting between them. The CDR3 loop is CASRIQGNEKLFF. CDR3 bases: TGTGCCAGCAGGATACAGGGAAATGAAAAACTGTTTTTT.

This clonotype appeared a few times. The rearrangement links TRBV11-1 to TRBJ2-1; tentatively, D is TRBD1 (6 bases). Germline V gene sequence: CDR1 SGHAT, CDR2 FQDESV (reference sequence). V was shortened by 2 bases and J by 4 bases, with 12 bases between the two germline ends. This CDR3 contains 15 residues. CDR3 bases: TGTGCCAGCAGCTTAACCGGGACACTGTACAATGAGCAGTTCTTC. Translating it yields CASSLTGTLYNEQFF.

This chain connects TRBV20-1 to TRBJ1-5; no reliable D call. This CDR3 contains 12 residues. Looked up from germline, CDR1 is DFQATT and CDR2 is SNEGSKA (reference sequence). Trimming left V 5 bases short and J 0 bases short, with 5 bases between. DNA of the CDR3: TGCAGTGCTGGGTATAGCAATCAGCCCCAGCATTTT. It encodes CSAGYSNQPQHF.

The table lists this clonotype with a few counts. The chain is built from TRBV10-3 and TRBJ2-5; D perhaps matches TRBD2 (6 bases). Trimming stripped 3 bases from V and 2 bases from J, with 13 bases between. CDR3 length equals 15 residues. Germline assignment: CDR1 ENHRY and CDR2 SYGVKD. This CDR3 reads CAISESAGTQETQYF. CDR3 nucleotides: TGTGCCATCAGTGAATCGGCAGGGACTCAAGAGACCCAGTACTTC.

This clonotype was seen a few times. The rearrangement joins TRBV6-6 to TRBJ2-5, with 8 bases identical to TRBD2. Germline-derived CDR1 and CDR2 are MNHNY and SVGAGI (reference sequence). This CDR3 region has 15 residues. V shed 2 bases, J shed 0 bases, and the junction held 2 bases outside the gene matches. CDR3 in amino acids: CASSYVAGYQETQYF. CDR3 in DNA: TGTGCCAGCAGTTACGTAGCGGGGTACCAAGAGACCCAGTACTTC.

The gene calls are TRBV28 and TRBJ1-3, with 10 bases that match TRBD1. Germline assignment: CDR1 MDHEN and CDR2 SYDVKM. The CDR3 sequence is 17 residues long. J lost 5 bases, V lost 7 bases, and 14 bases had no gene match. CDR3 DNA: TGTGCCAGCACCGCGTCGGGACAGGGGCGACGCAGAAACACCATATATTTT. Translation gives CASTASGQGRRRNTIYF.

This clonotype has more than one count but fewer than ten. V gene TRBV25-1 combines with J gene TRBJ1-2; no clear D gene. Trimming stripped 1 base from V and 3 bases from J, with 3 bases between. The CDR3 sequence is 12 residues long. Germline assignment: CDR1 MGHDK and CDR2 SYGVNS. The CDR3 sequence is CASSESYYGYTF. CDR3 nucleotides: TGTGCCAGCAGTGAATCCTACTATGGCTACACCTTC.

This clonotype was counted between two and nine times. This chain joins TRBV6-5 and TRBJ1-2, with 9 positions matching TRBD1. Trimming removed 6 bases from V and 4 bases from J; junction bases left unmatched: 9. The CDR3 loop spans 15 amino acids. Germline V gives CDR1 MNHEY, CDR2 SVGAGI. CDR3 residues: CASSYTTGGGYGYTF. The DNA for the CDR3 is TGTGCCAGCAGCTACACTACAGGGGGCGGCTATGGCTACACCTTC.

The V call is TRBV28, the J call TRBJ1-2; 7 bases match TRBD1. Losses at the gene ends were 5 bases for V and 4 bases for J; bases not matched to a gene: 1. There are 12 residues in the CDR3. In germline, CDR1 is MDHEN, CDR2 SYDVKM. CDR3 region: CASSDRVYGYTF. CDR3 DNA sequence: TGTGCCAGCAGTGACAGGGTCTATGGCTACACCTTC.

This clonotype was observed a handful of times. The chain joins TRBV7-9 to TRBJ2-2; no clear D gene. Germline V lookup: CDR1 SEHNR, CDR2 FQNEAQ (reference sequence). Trimming shortened V by 1 base and J by 4 bases, and 4 bases separated the two germline ends. The CDR3 totals 13 residues. The CDR3 DNA is TGTGCCAGCAGCTTAGACACCACCGGGGAGCTGTTTTTT. It yields the protein CASSLDTTGELFF.

In its sample, this clonotype was seen a few times. V and J are TRBV7-2 and TRBJ2-2; no firm D call. There are 14 residues in the CDR3. Trimming shortened V by 6 bases and J by 5 bases, and 13 bases separated the two germline ends. From germline, CDR1 is SGHTA and CDR2 FQGNSA. The CDR3 protein is CASRTPKVTGELFF. CDR3 DNA sequence: TGTGCCAGCAGAACTCCGAAGGTTACCGGGGAGCTGTTTTTT.

The chain carries TRBV5-7 and TRBJ1-5; D uncertain. TRBV5-7 is an open reading frame whose function is uncertain. With 1 base removed from V and 3 bases from J, the gap between germline ends came to 14 bases. This CDR3 contains 16 residues. The CDR3 sequence is CASSLWAGKFNQPQHF. CDR3 DNA sequence: TGTGCCAGCAGCTTGTGGGCCGGGAAATTCAATCAGCCCCAGCATTTT.

The chain has TRBV12-3 or TRBV12-4 and TRBJ2-7, with D possibly matching TRBD2 (5 bases). The ends were cut back, 5 bases at V and 5 bases at J, with 16 bases in the middle. This CDR3 is 14 amino acids long. The CDR3 reads CASSAAGGSDEQYF. The DNA of the CDR3 is TGTGCCAGCAGTGCCGCGGGTGGGTCGGACGAGCAGTACTTC.